A few counts support the clone carrying this T cell receptor (beta chain). Antigen: not known. Amplification used 60 Vbeta primers and 13 Jbeta primers. Clones were read by immunoSEQ multiplex PCR, and TCRdb kept only the in-frame ones, dropping some. The repertoire has around 90,000 clones, around 84% of them found once; the top ten carry under 13%. Germline-derived CDR1 and CDR2 are MNHEY and SVGAGI. V lost 6 bases and J lost 1; bases outside the gene matches: 7. This CDR3 has 15 residues. These data originate in a study of cytomegalovirus exposure and HLA in healthy donors. Study-level findings and limits: Presence/absence analyses supposed approximately even sequencing depth among donors. Whilst most TCR sequences proved rare, a subset of public TCRs occurred across many donors.

The gene calls are TRBV6-5 and TRBJ1-1; 8 nucleotides agree with TRBD1. This TCR derives from a human donor in good health. The sequenced sample consisted of PBMCs. The CDR3 sequence: CASSRTGTSNTEAFF. The CDR3 region has the DNA TGTGCCAGCAGCCGGACAGGGACCTCGAACACTGAAGCTTTCTTT.